This T cell receptor (beta chain) was obtained from a study of T cell changes during pregnancy in multiple sclerosis. TCRdb's table, derived via immunoSEQ multiplex PCR, lists solely in-frame clones and lacks some. The table includes around 36,000 clones, 90% to 95% detected once. The CDR3 covers 13 residues. Trimming cost V 8 bases and J 2 bases; bases outside gene matches: 3. CDR1 is MDHEN, CDR2 SYDVKM, per germline. V and J are TRBV28 and TRBJ2-1, with 7 bases identical to TRBD2. This TCR derives from a female donor with multiple sclerosis, enrolled in a pregnancy study. Sequencing was performed on peripheral blood, taken before pregnancy. The chain's CDR3 is CASGRGTYNEQFF. The CDR3 DNA reads TGTGCCAGCGGGAGGGGAACCTACAATGAGCAGTTCTTC.